The rows below give T cell receptor beta chains drawn from one sample of a study of response to subunit inactivated influenza vaccine. Each CDR3 protein gets one entry after TCRdb re-called the RT-PCR reads with MiXCR. The table shows under 550,000 distinct CDR3 sequences, with less than 10% occurring only once. The sequencing used PBMCs from blood, collected less than 30 months after vaccination. These TCRs come from a man between 50 and 69 years old who received an inactivated influenza vaccine. CDR3s include the opening cysteine and the closing phenylalanine or tryptophan. The D gene is left open where the match is weak. The size field is filled for only some rows; it gives once, few, many or a size class.

D,V,J,size,DNA,CDR3
TRBD2,TRBV25-1,TRBJ2-2,-,TGTGCCAGCAACGCGGGGGGACTAGGCACCGGGGAGCTGTTTTTT,CASNAGGLGTGELFF
TRBD2,TRBV12-3/TRBV12-4,TRBJ2-1,many,TGTGCCAGCAGTCGGACTAGCGGGACGGGTGAGCAGTTCTTC,CASSRTSGTGEQFF
TRBD1,TRBV12-3/TRBV12-4,TRBJ2-1,many,TGTGCCAGCACCATAGGGACAGGGAGCGGCAATGAGCAGTTCTTC,CASTIGTGSGNEQFF
-,TRBV24-1,TRBJ2-2,many,TGTGCCACCAGTGATACAAGACAGACCGGGGAGCTGTTTTTT,CATSDTRQTGELFF
-,TRBV3-1,TRBJ2-5,-,TGTGCCAGCAGCCAAGCTGCGGTGGCAACCCAAGAGACCCAGTACTTC,CASSQAAVATQETQYF
-,TRBV25-1,TRBJ2-6,-,TGTGCCAGCAGTGACAGCTCGGACAGCTCTGGGGCCAACGTCCTGACTTTC,CASSDSSDSSGANVLTF
-,TRBV10-3,TRBJ2-7,few,TGTGCCATTAGGGGACCGTACCCCGGCTACGAGCAGTACTTC,CAIRGPYPGYEQYF
-,TRBV28,TRBJ1-6,-,TGTGCCAGCAGTTTCCCGGGGGTTCCCCTCCACTTT,CASSFPGVPLHF
-,TRBV23-1,TRBJ2-3,many,TGCGCCAGCAGTCATCCCAGGACAGCCGATACGCAGTATTTT,CASSHPRTADTQYF
-,TRBV5-1,TRBJ2-3,many,TGCGCCAGCAGCTCACCAGGTGTCGGCCGCACAGATACGCAGTATTTT,CASSSPGVGRTDTQYF
-,TRBV11-2,TRBJ2-3,many,TGTGCCAGCAGCTTAGTAGTAGCGGATCAGCAGTATTTT,CASSLVVADQQYF
-,TRBV4-3,TRBJ1-2,-,TGCGCCAGCAGCCAAGCTTGGGACACCTATGGCTACACCTTC,CASSQAWDTYGYTF
-,TRBV29-1,TRBJ2-5,-,TGCAGCGTTGAAGAAGGACGACTGACTCAAGAGACCCAGTACTTC,CSVEEGRLTQETQYF
TRBD1,TRBV30,TRBJ1-4,few,TGTGCCTGGAGCCTACTACAGGGGGCGGAAAAACTGTTTTTT,CAWSLLQGAEKLFF
TRBD1,TRBV4-2,TRBJ2-3,few,TGTGCCAGCAGCCGAGGCACAGGGGTCAGCACAGATACGCAGTATTTT,CASSRGTGVSTDTQYF
TRBD2,TRBV4-3,TRBJ2-3,many,TGCGCCAGCAGCCAAGCAGGCCTAGCGGGAAGCACAGATACGCAGTATTTT,CASSQAGLAGSTDTQYF
TRBD2,TRBV2,TRBJ2-5,few,TGTGCCAGTACCCCAAGAGCGGGGGTCCAAGAGACCCAGTACTTC,CASTPRAGVQETQYF
-,TRBV12-3/TRBV12-4,TRBJ2-7,-,TGTGCCAGTGGGTCTAGCTGGACCTACGAGCAGTACTTC,CASGSSWTYEQYF
TRBD2,TRBV4-2,TRBJ2-1,few,TGTGCCAGCAGCCTCCTTATTGGGCGGGGGATGTACAATGAGCAGTTCTTC,CASSLLIGRGMYNEQFF
-,TRBV7-2,TRBJ2-4,few,TGTGCCAGCAGCACCCCCGGGACCCGATCGCACATTCAGTACTTC,CASSTPGTRSHIQYF
TRBD2,TRBV7-6,TRBJ2-7,-,TGTGCCAGCAGCCCCGGATTGCGGGGGAGCTCCTACGAGCAGTACTTC,CASSPGLRGSSYEQYF
-,TRBV9,TRBJ1-3,few,TGTGCCAGCAGTCCAATCGACGGTAGAAGTGGAAACACCATATATTTT,CASSPIDGRSGNTIYF
-,TRBV7-9,TRBJ1-6,few,TGTGCCAGCAGCTGGGGGACGGGAGGTAATTCACCCCTCCACTTT,CASSWGTGGNSPLHF
-,TRBV4-3,TRBJ1-6,-,TGCGCCAGCAGCCAAGACGGCCGGGGTTCACCCCTCCACTTT,CASSQDGRGSPLHF
-,TRBV5-1,TRBJ2-5,few,TGCGCCAGCAGGCGGGAAGCGGGCCGAGAGACCCAGTACTTC,CASRREAGRETQYF
-,TRBV20-1,TRBJ1-5,many,TGCAGTGCTAGCCCTCCGGGATCAATGGGCAATCAGCCCCAGCATTTT,CSASPPGSMGNQPQHF
TRBD2,TRBV4-1,TRBJ2-7,-,TGCGCCAGCAGCCAAGTCGCTGGGACTAGAATCGGGCAGTACTTC,CASSQVAGTRIGQYF
TRBD2,TRBV5-1,TRBJ2-7,many,TGCGCCAGCTCACCGGGACTAGTTTTCTACGAGCAGTACTTC,CASSPGLVFYEQYF
TRBD2,TRBV28,TRBJ2-3,few,TGTGCCAGCAGTCCGTCTTGGGCCGGGGGGGGCACAGATACGCAGTATTTT,CASSPSWAGGGTDTQYF
-,TRBV12-3/TRBV12-4,TRBJ2-7,-,TGTGCCAGCAGTCTCCGGGAACAGGTGAACGAGCAGTACTTC,CASSLREQVNEQYF
-,TRBV5-1,TRBJ2-2,many,TGCGCCAGCAGATTGGGGCAGGCCTCGAACACCGGGGAGCTGTTTTTT,CASRLGQASNTGELFF
-,TRBV6-2/TRBV6-3,TRBJ1-5,many,TGTGCCAGCAGTGGACTAAGTGGGCTTAGCAATCAGCCCCAGCATTTT,CASSGLSGLSNQPQHF
TRBD1,TRBV20-1,TRBJ1-5,few,TGCAGTGCTAGGACCGGGACAGCCAACAATCAGCCCCAGCATTTT,CSARTGTANNQPQHF
-,TRBV7-2,TRBJ2-5,many,TGTGCCAGCAGCCCAAGGACCCAAGAGACCCAGTACTTC,CASSPRTQETQYF
-,TRBV13,TRBJ2-7,few,TGTGCCAGCAGCCTTAGGGACGGGAACTACGAGCAGTACTTC,CASSLRDGNYEQYF
-,TRBV29-1,TRBJ1-1,few,TGCAGCGCTACGCGGGGGCCGAACACTGAAGCTTTCTTT,CSATRGPNTEAFF
-,TRBV5-1,TRBJ2-6,few,TGCGCCAGCAGCTTGGAACCCAGCGGACCCTCTGGGGCCAACGTCCTGACTTTC,CASSLEPSGPSGANVLTF